The 8 T cell receptor beta chains below were found in one sample sequenced in a study of T cells in Graves' hyperthyroidism and ophthalmopathy. RNA transcripts gave rise to amplified TCR beta CDR3 regions. The TCR CDR3 first-round RT-PCR relied on the HTBI primer set. TCRdb called the multiplex PCR reads again in MiXCR, with one record for every CDR3 protein. The sample lists hundreds of thousands of distinct CDR3 sequences, around 20% occurring once. Sequenced sample: blood. These receptors were obtained from a woman aged 50 to 60 with Graves' hyperthyroidism that later progressed to Graves' ophthalmopathy.

The chain couples TRBV9 to TRBJ2-7; TRBD1 matches 11 bases. The trim removed 3 bases at V and 5 bases at J, leaving 7 bases unmatched. CDR1 and CDR2 from the germline V gene are SGDLS and YYNGEE. CDR3 size: 15 residues. The CDR3 here is CASSGGTGGINEQYF. The CDR3 region has the DNA TGTGCCAGCAGCGGCGGGACAGGGGGGATCAACGAGCAGTACTTC.

The chain joins TRBV19 to TRBJ2-2; 8 positions match TRBD1. The CDR3 spans 14 residues. CDR1 and CDR2 from the germline V gene are LNHDA and SQIVND (reference sequence). Trimming removed 6 bases from V and 4 bases from J; junction bases left unmatched: 4. The CDR3, as DNA: TGTGCCAGTAGGGGACAGGCTTTCACCGGGGAGCTGTTTTTT. Protein sequence: CASRGQAFTGELFF.

Worth noting for this clonotype: This clone may be a read error of a much larger clone one base away. The chain has TRBV30 and TRBJ1-5; 9 nucleotides line up with TRBD1. The CDR3 contains 17 residues. Germline V gene data show CDR1 as GTSNPN and CDR2 as SVGIG (reference sequence). The CDR3 is CPWSSDRGGMSNQPQHF. The DNA of the CDR3 is TGTCCCTGGAGTTCGGACAGGGGAGGAATGAGCAATCAGCCCCAGCATTTT.

The chain uses TRBV12-3 or TRBV12-4 and TRBJ2-1; D unclear. V dropped 7 bases and J dropped 7 bases, with 11 bases sitting between them. The CDR3 extends over 12 amino acids. The CDR3 protein is CASIQSGNEQFF. CDR3 DNA: TGTGCCAGCATCCAAAGTGGGAATGAGCAGTTCTTC.

This chain uses TRBV15 with TRBJ1-1; D is uncertain. Germline-derived CDR1 and CDR2 are LNHNV and YYDKDF (reference sequence). Trimming shortened V by 2 bases and J by 3 bases, and 7 bases separated the two germline ends. The CDR3 contains 13 residues. In nucleotides, the CDR3 is TGTGCCACCAGCAGATGGCAGTACACTGAAGCTTTCTTT. Encoded protein: CATSRWQYTEAFF.

This clonotype is a singleton in its sample. This chain links TRBV2 with TRBJ2-7, with D tentatively TRBD2 (5 bases). The CDR3 contains 13 residues. Trimming left V 8 bases short and J 3 bases short, with 14 bases between. Germline CDR1 SNHLY, CDR2 FYNNEI. Written as DNA, the CDR3 is TGTGCCAGCCCGAGCGGAGCACACTACGAGCAGTACTTC. Translated: CASPSGAHYEQYF.

This clonotype has only a few counts. The chain has TRBV6-1 and TRBJ1-4; tentatively, D is TRBD1 (5 bases). Germline V gene lookup returns CDR1 MNHNS and CDR2 SASEGT. The CDR3 is 15 amino acids. The germline V and J ends were trimmed by 6 bases and 8 bases, with 19 bases remaining between them. This chain's CDR3 is CASRAGWQGEEKLFF. CDR3 in DNA: TGTGCCAGCAGGGCCGGGTGGCAGGGCGAGGAAAAACTGTTTTTT.

This clonotype was detected many times. V usage is TRBV3-1 and J usage is TRBJ2-1, with 7 bases matching TRBD2. V gave up 4 bases and J gave up 6 bases; unmatched junction bases: 9. Germline lookup yields CDR1 LGHDT and CDR2 YNNKEL (reference sequence). The CDR3 sequence is 15 residues long. The CDR3 sequence: CASSPTSSGSNEQFF. The CDR3 DNA is TGTGCCAGCAGCCCGACTAGCTCAGGGAGCAATGAGCAGTTCTTC.